This TCR beta chain stems from a study of identical twins (dated by TCRdb to between 2015 and 2016). Concerning the study at large: TCR alpha and beta repertoires from monozygotic twins, unrelated adults of various ages and cord blood were deep-sequenced to test whether fetal clonotypes persist. To rule out contamination, replicate twin experiments were performed at different times with different library preparation protocols. General conclusions and limits of the study: The excess sharing between twins in beta out-of-frame sequences was weaker because fewer shared sequences reduced the signal-to-noise ratio. Invariant T cells such as MAIT and iNKT could partly confound zero-insertion analyses, though diverse VJ usage argued against this for most clonotypes. Compared with coincidental sharing between unrelated individuals, out-of-frame TCR alpha sequences shared between twins had an excess of sequences with low generation probability. Fewer insertions were carried by abundant cord blood beta clonotypes, a similar but weaker trend appeared in young adult naive repertoires, and no such trend appeared in memory repertoires. Because the same donors could not be followed over many years, the conclusions relied on cross-sectional statistical analysis. Recombination models systematically underestimated out-of-frame TCR alpha sharing in monozygotic twins but agreed with sharing between unrelated individuals.

Every donor was a healthy Caucasian. Three pairs of female monozygotic twins, all aged about 18 to 30 years, were included in the twin cohort. The RNA used for TCR libraries was isolated from peripheral blood mononuclear cells. The library was produced with 5' RACE. Reads for this sample came from an Illumina HiSeq 2000. A universal primer binding site was added through template switching, and the final cDNA carried a unique molecular identifier so that TCR cDNA molecules could be counted accurately. Specific primers in the conserved constant-segment region were used to synthesize first-strand cDNA for TCR alpha and beta chains. To control for contamination, every cDNA library carried two barcodes: a SMART-Mk sample barcode plus Illumina barcodes. Two successive PCR steps introduced TruSeq adapter sequences along with Illumina sample barcodes. The Illumina HiSeq platform was used with custom primers to sequence TCR alpha and beta cDNA libraries. For the original study's pipeline: Unique molecular identifiers were extracted from raw reads with MiGEC, and CDR3 positions were determined with MiXCR. For each individual, recombination models were inferred using an EM algorithm with the repgenHMM and IGoR tools. The tcR package in R was used for shared clonotype analysis, with sharing normalized by the product of cloneset sizes. To study raw recombination without the effects of thymic and clonal selection, out-of-frame nonproductive sequences were analyzed. TCRdb itself trimmed the public reads at Q25 with fastp, ran MiXCR and retained productive beta chains. Records with the same CDR3 protein are collapsed into one entry carrying the most frequent genes and DNA. TCRdb's processing, not the authors' own work, is the source of the V and J calls. A total of nearly 650,000 distinct CDR3 sequences appear in this sample, under 8.5% of them only once. The ten most abundant clones make up 1.5% to 2% of the sample.

This clonotype has at least ten counts. It lacks a known antigen. There are no base qualities to consult, and no much larger clone falls within one base. Taken from the germline V gene, the CDR1 and CDR2 loops are SGDLS and YYNGEE. At the junction V is shortened by 2 bases and J by 0 bases; bases outside the gene matches: 2. The CDR3, from cysteine to phenylalanine, totals 15 residues. Only the CDR3 DNA is retained, 45 bases long and in frame from the first base. The same specimen was also included in a second study, on yellow fever vaccine responses in identical twins. The second source states: According to the authors, the vaccine-induced T cell response in identical twins seemed to be partly convergent and partly specific to each individual. Focusing on identical twins, the study followed the T cell clones that responded to the vaccine, and did so with precision.

The sample taken for sequencing was PBMCs. The receptor was derived from a woman between 18 and 30 years old in good health. The chain is made from TRBV9 and TRBJ1-2; a stretch of 9 junction bases matches TRBD1. This receptor has the CDR3 CASSVWTGANYGYTF. The sequence in DNA is TGTGCCAGCAGCGTCTGGACAGGGGCTAACTATGGCTACACCTTC.